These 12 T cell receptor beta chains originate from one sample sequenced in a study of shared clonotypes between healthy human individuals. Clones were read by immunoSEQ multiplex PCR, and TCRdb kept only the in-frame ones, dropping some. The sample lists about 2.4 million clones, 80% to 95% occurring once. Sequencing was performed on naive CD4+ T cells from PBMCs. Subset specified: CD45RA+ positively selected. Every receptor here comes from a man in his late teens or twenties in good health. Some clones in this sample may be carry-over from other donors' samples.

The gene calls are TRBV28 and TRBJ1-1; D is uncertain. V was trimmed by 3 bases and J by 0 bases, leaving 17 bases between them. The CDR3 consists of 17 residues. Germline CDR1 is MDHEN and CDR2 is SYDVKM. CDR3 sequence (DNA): TGTGCCAGCAGTTTGAGGATTCCCTATCGGATGAACACTGAAGCTTTCTTT. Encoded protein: CASSLRIPYRMNTEAFF.

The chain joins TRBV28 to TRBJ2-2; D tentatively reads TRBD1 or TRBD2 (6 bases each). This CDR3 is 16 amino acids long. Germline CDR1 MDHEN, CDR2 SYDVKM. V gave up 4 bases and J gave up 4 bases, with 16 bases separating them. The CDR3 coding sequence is TGTGCCAGCAGTTCATCCCCCGGGGGCTCCACCGGGGAGCTGTTTTTT. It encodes CASSSSPGGSTGELFF.

CDR3 sequence: CASSVIAGTGDTQYF. The CDR3 DNA reads TGTGCCAGCAGTGTAATAGCGGGAACGGGAGATACGCAGTATTTT. V and J are TRBV2 and TRBJ2-3; 8 nucleotides agree with TRBD2. V shed 4 bases and J 5 bases; nucleotides not matched to a gene: 8. The CDR3 contains 15 residues. Germline assignment: CDR1 SNHLY and CDR2 FYNNEI.

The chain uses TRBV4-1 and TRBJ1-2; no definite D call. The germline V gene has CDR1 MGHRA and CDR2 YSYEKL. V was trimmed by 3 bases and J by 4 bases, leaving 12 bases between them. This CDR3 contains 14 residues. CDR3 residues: CASSQPGSGYGYTF. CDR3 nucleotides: TGCGCCAGCAGCCAGCCAGGTAGTGGCTATGGCTACACCTTC.

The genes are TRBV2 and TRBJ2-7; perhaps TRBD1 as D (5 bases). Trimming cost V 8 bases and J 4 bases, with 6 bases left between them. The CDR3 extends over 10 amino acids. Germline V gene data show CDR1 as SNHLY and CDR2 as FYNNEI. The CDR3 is CASGQYEQYF. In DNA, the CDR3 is TGTGCCAGCGGACAATACGAGCAGTACTTC.

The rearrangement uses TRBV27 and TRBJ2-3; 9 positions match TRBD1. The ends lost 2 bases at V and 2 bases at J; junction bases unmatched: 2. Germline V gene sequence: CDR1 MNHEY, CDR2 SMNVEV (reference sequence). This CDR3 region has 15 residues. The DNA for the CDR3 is TGTGCCAGCAGTTTACCACAGGGGGCCACAGATACGCAGTATTTT. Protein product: CASSLPQGATDTQYF.

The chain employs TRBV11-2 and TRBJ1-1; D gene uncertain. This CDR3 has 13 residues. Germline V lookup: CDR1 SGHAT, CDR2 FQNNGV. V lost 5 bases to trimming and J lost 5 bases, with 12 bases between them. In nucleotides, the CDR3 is TGTGCCAGCAGCCGAGACATGGTGACTGAAGCTTTCTTT. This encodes CASSRDMVTEAFF.

The CDR3 DNA is TGTGCCAGCAGCGTAGGACAGGGGCCCATACTTCAGTACTTC. Translating gives CASSVGQGPILQYF. V gene TRBV7-2 combines with J gene TRBJ2-4; 9 bases are shared with TRBD1. V lost 5 bases to trimming and J lost 11 bases; unmatched junction nucleotides: 10. CDR1 and CDR2 (germline): SGHTA, FQGNSA. This CDR3 is 14 amino acids long.

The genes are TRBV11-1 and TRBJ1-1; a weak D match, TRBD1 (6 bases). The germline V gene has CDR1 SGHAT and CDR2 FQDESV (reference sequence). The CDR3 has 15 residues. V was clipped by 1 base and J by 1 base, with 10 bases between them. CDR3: CASSLGQARNTEAFF. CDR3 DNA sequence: TGTGCCAGCAGCTTAGGACAGGCTAGGAACACTGAAGCTTTCTTT.

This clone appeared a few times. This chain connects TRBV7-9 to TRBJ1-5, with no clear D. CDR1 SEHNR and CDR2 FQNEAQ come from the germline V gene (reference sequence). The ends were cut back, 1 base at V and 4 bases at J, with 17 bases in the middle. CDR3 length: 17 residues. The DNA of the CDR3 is TGTGCCAGCAGCTTAGGTCGTAGTGGCAGTCCGAATCAGCCCCAGCATTTT. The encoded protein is CASSLGRSGSPNQPQHF.

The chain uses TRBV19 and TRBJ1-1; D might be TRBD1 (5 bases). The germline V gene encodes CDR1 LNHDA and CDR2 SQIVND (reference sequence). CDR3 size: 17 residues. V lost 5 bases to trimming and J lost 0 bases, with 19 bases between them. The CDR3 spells CASSRGVATLLNTEAFF. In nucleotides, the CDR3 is TGTGCCAGTAGTCGGGGGGTGGCCACCCTACTGAACACTGAAGCTTTCTTT.

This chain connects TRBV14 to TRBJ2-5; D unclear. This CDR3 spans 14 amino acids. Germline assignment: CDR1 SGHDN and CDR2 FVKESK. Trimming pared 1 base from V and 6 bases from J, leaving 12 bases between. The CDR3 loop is CASSQGGRVKTQYF. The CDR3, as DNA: TGTGCCAGCAGCCAAGGGGGAAGGGTGAAGACCCAGTACTTC.